The sequence of this T cell receptor (beta chain) was determined in a study of low-dose radiotherapy and immunotherapy resistance in tumors. Looking at the study overall: Per fraction, Cohort 1 was given 0.5 Gy every 2 weeks, for a total of 6.5 Gy. The 200 mg/m2 dose of intravenous cyclophosphamide was given every two weeks, one day before radiation and immunotherapy. From cycle 1 day 1, patients took oral aspirin 300 mg every day for four cycles.

Gene-specific TRAV and TRBV primers were used for first-strand cDNA, covering alpha and beta chains. TCR amplification ran approximately 20 PCR cycles using constant-region and V-primer adapter primers. MiXCR, applied by TCRdb to the reads, yields one record per CDR3 protein. The repertoire holds more than 90,000 distinct CDR3 sequences, about 20% seen once, with roughly 3.9% in the top ten. Stated time point: after trial treatment. This sample's treatment: LDRT plus nivolumab, ipilimumab, low-dose cyclophosphamide and aspirin (RACIN trial). Low-dose radiotherapy, low-dose cyclophosphamide, aspirin, ipilimumab and nivolumab were all given to the donors. Many counts were recorded for this clonotype. CDR3 length: 12 amino acids. The V end was cut by 5 bases, the J end by 9 bases, with 8 bases between. The germline V gene has CDR1 SGHTA and CDR2 FQGNSA.

Sequences were derived from PBMCs, sampled after low-dose radiotherapy plus immunotherapy. The TCR comes from a male donor with prostate cancer. V gene TRBV7-2 combines with J gene TRBJ1-6; no definite D call. CDR3 sequence (DNA): TGTGCCAGCAGCATAGATTTTTCACCCCTCCACTTT. It encodes CASSIDFSPLHF.